The 18 T cell receptor beta chains below all came from one sample that was sequenced in a study of blood T cell repertoires in COVID-19. Clones were read by immunoSEQ multiplex PCR, and TCRdb kept only the in-frame ones, dropping some. Of under 200,000 clones in the sample, around four fifths were seen once. What was sequenced was PBMCs or T cells enriched from blood (not recorded which). The receptors originated from a woman aged 45-65 years who had recovered from COVID-19.

This rearrangement joins TRBV5-6 to TRBJ2-5; 7 bases agree with TRBD2. After removal of 0 bases from V and 2 bases from J, the junction contained 7 bases not matched to a gene. The germline CDR1 and CDR2 sequences are SGHDT and YYEEEE. This CDR3 spans 16 amino acids. The CDR3 loop reads CASSLGSLAVQETQYF. CDR3 nucleotide sequence: TGTGCCAGCAGCTTGGGATCCCTAGCGGTTCAAGAGACCCAGTACTTC.

The rearrangement uses TRBV5-8 and TRBJ2-1; 9 bases fit TRBD2. V lost 0 bases and J lost 7; bases outside the gene matches: 14. Germline-derived CDR1 and CDR2 are SGHTS and YDEGEE. This CDR3 region has 18 residues. CDR3 protein: CASSLEGSRAGGRNEQFF. DNA of the CDR3: TGTGCCAGCAGCTTGGAGGGGAGTCGCGCGGGAGGGCGTAATGAGCAGTTCTTC.

The chain is built from TRBV28 and TRBJ1-4; 9 nucleotides match TRBD1. The trim removed 7 bases at V and 7 bases at J, leaving 7 bases unmatched. The CDR3 contains 14 residues. The germline CDR1 and CDR2 sequences are MDHEN and SYDVKM. In nucleotides, the CDR3 is TGTGCCAGCAACGACAGGGGGGTTAGTGAAAAACTGTTTTTT. It is translated as CASNDRGVSEKLFF.

The chain employs TRBV10-3 and TRBJ2-3; 8 bases line up with TRBD2. The CDR3 extends over 15 amino acids. V was clipped by 6 bases and J by 2 bases; unmatched bases: 7. From germline, CDR1 is ENHRY and CDR2 SYGVKD. CDR3 protein: CAISRTSPSTDTQYF. DNA for the CDR3: TGTGCCATCAGCAGGACTAGCCCCTCCACAGATACGCAGTATTTT.

This clone was observed a single time. The rearrangement links TRBV7-9 to TRBJ1-5; 7 nucleotides line up with TRBD1. This CDR3 comprises 15 residues. Trimming removed 5 bases from V and 0 bases from J; junction bases left unmatched: 4. Germline V gene lookup returns CDR1 SEHNR and CDR2 FQNEAQ (reference sequence). The CDR3 region has the DNA TGTGCCAGCAGCGTTACAGGGGATAGCAATCAGCCCCAGCATTTT. Translating gives CASSVTGDSNQPQHF.

This clone was seen a few times. This rearrangement joins TRBV5-4 to TRBJ2-3; 13 bases line up with TRBD2. Germline loops: CDR1 SGHNT, CDR2 YYREEE (reference sequence). Trimming cost V 5 bases and J 5 bases; bases outside gene matches: 17. This CDR3 contains 19 residues. The CDR3 region has the DNA TGTGCCAGCAGAATGACTAGCGGGAGGTGGAAGGAGGCGGGAGATACGCAGTATTTT. It yields the protein CASRMTSGRWKEAGDTQYF.

This chain uses TRBV11-2 with TRBJ2-7, with 7 bases aligning to TRBD1. The CDR3 is 15 residues long. With V trimmed by 5 bases and J by 4 bases, 11 bases remained unmatched. Germline V gene data show CDR1 as SGHAT and CDR2 as FQNNGV. CDR3 sequence (DNA): TGTGCCAGCAGCCCGACCTCAGGGGGACCTTACGAGCAGTACTTC. It yields the protein CASSPTSGGPYEQYF.

The chain recombines TRBV5-4 with TRBJ2-2; maybe TRBD1 (5 bases). CDR3 size: 12 residues. V was clipped by 4 bases and J by 6 bases, with 7 bases between them. Per germline, CDR1 SGHNT and CDR2 YYREEE (reference sequence). CDR3 protein: CASSQGAGELFF. In DNA form, the CDR3 reads TGTGCCAGCAGCCAGGGTGCCGGGGAGCTGTTTTTT.

The chain couples TRBV4-3 to TRBJ1-6; D may be TRBD1 (5 bases). This CDR3 is built from 15 residues. Germline CDR1 and CDR2: LGHNA and YSLEER. Trimming took off 0 bases at V and 7 bases at J, with 10 bases between the two ends. The CDR3 nucleotides are TGCGCCAGCAGCCAAGAGCGGGAGGGGAATTCACCCCTCCACTTT. It is translated as CASSQEREGNSPLHF.

The CDR3 DNA sequence: TGTGCCAGCAGTTTAGACAGGGCTACCCAGTACTTC. This translates into CASSLDRATQYF. The V gene is TRBV28, the J gene TRBJ2-5; 7 bases line up with TRBD1. V trimming: 2 bases; J trimming: 8 bases; junction bases outside the gene matches: 2. From germline, CDR1 is MDHEN and CDR2 SYDVKM. The CDR3 runs 12 residues.

The chain uses TRBV9 and TRBJ2-1; 9 bases are a match to TRBD2. With 0 bases clipped from V and 0 bases from J, the junction kept 10 bases outside the gene matches. The CDR3 covers 19 residues. Germline-derived CDR1 and CDR2 are SGDLS and YYNGEE. This CDR3 reads CASSVGVSGGTSSYNEQFF. The DNA of the CDR3 is TGTGCCAGCAGCGTAGGGGTTAGCGGGGGTACGAGCTCCTACAATGAGCAGTTCTTC.

This chain links TRBV5-4 with TRBJ1-2; 12 bases are a match to TRBD1. Germline CDR1 and CDR2: SGHNT and YYREEE (reference sequence). The CDR3 runs to 15 residues. V shed 0 bases and J 11 bases; nucleotides not matched to a gene: 8. This chain's CDR3 is CASSLATGQGAGYTF. As DNA, the CDR3 is TGTGCCAGCAGCTTGGCCACGGGACAGGGGGCTGGGTACACCTTC.

The gene calls are TRBV6-5 and TRBJ2-7, with D tentatively TRBD1 (5 bases). The ends were cut back, 5 bases at V and 4 bases at J, with 12 bases in the middle. CDR1 is MNHEY and CDR2 is SVGAGI in the germline V gene. This CDR3 is built from 13 residues. The CDR3 sequence is CASSMTVEYEQYF. DNA for the CDR3: TGTGCCAGCAGTATGACAGTGGAGTACGAGCAGTACTTC.

The genes are TRBV5-1 and TRBJ2-2; no clear D. Germline CDR1 is SGHRS and CDR2 is YFSETQ. The germline V and J ends were trimmed by 5 bases and 0 bases, with 11 bases remaining between them. The CDR3 has 15 residues. In nucleotides, the CDR3 is TGCGCCAGCAGGTTAGCAGCCCCGAACACCGGGGAGCTGTTTTTT. Its protein is CASRLAAPNTGELFF.

The chain links TRBV7-2 to TRBJ2-1; 8 nucleotides line up with TRBD2. V trimming: 5 bases; J trimming: 8 bases; junction bases outside the gene matches: 8. The CDR3 has 14 residues. Germline V gene sequence: CDR1 SGHTA, CDR2 FQGNSA. The CDR3 spells CASSTGLGLDEQFF. The CDR3 region has the DNA TGTGCCAGCAGCACGGGACTAGGGTTGGATGAGCAGTTCTTC.

For the CDR3, the DNA is TGTGCCATCAGTGACCAAAGCGGGGAGCCGGGGACCCAGTACTTC. It is translated as CAISDQSGEPGTQYF. J is TRBJ2-5 and V is TRBV10-3; 7 bases line up with TRBD2. The CDR3 extends over 15 amino acids. CDR1 ENHRY and CDR2 SYGVKD come from the germline V gene. V lost 3 bases, J lost 7 bases, and 11 bases stayed unmatched.

The chain is built from TRBV7-2 and TRBJ1-1, with 9 nucleotides matching TRBD1. Trimming cost V 5 bases and J 6 bases; bases outside gene matches: 7. This CDR3 region has 14 residues. The germline V gene encodes CDR1 SGHTA and CDR2 FQGNSA. CDR3 in DNA: TGTGCCAGCAGCAAGGACAGGGGAGTTCCTGAAGCTTTCTTT. Translating it yields CASSKDRGVPEAFF.

The rearrangement links TRBV6-5 to TRBJ2-2; tentative D call: TRBD1 (5 bases). V lost 0 bases to trimming and J lost 1 base, with 9 bases between them. Germline V gene lookup returns CDR1 MNHEY and CDR2 SVGAGI. The CDR3 length is 16 residues. This chain's CDR3 is CASSYSRQLNTGELFF. CDR3 bases: TGTGCCAGCAGTTACTCGAGACAGTTGAACACCGGGGAGCTGTTTTTT.